These 10 T cell receptor beta chains originate from one sample sequenced in a study of blood T cells in healthy people across ages (dated by TCRdb to the mid-2010s). The method behind the library was 5' RACE. TCRdb lists the instrument as Illumina HiSeq 2500. A second about 7 to 12 cycle PCR used a sample-barcoded 5' primer and a J-beta primer mix. In TCRdb, the public reads were trimmed at Q25 with fastp and aligned with MiXCR, with productive beta chains retained. All rows with the same CDR3 protein become a single entry with the most common DNA and genes. The table for this sample lists more than 700,000 distinct CDR3 sequences; less than 70% of them were counted only once. The ten largest clones represent around 40% of the sample. The sequenced sample was blood. These receptors were obtained from an elderly man in good health.

This rearrangement joins TRBV10-3 to TRBJ2-7, with 10 bases that match TRBD1. The V gene's germline CDR1 is ENHRY and CDR2 SYGVKD. This CDR3 is built from 15 residues. V lost 11 bases and J lost 0; bases outside the gene matches: 10. The CDR3 DNA is TGTGCCCCGTTAGAGGGACAGGGGAGCTCCTACGAGCAGTACTTC. This translates into CAPLEGQGSSYEQYF.

This clonotype has only one observation. The chain couples TRBV24-1 to TRBJ2-7; 8 bases fit TRBD1. The CDR3 consists of 15 residues. The junction had 2 bases not matched to a gene; V was cut back by 2 bases and J by 0 bases. CDR1 is KGHDR, CDR2 SFDVKD, per germline. In DNA form, the CDR3 reads TGTGCCACCAGTGATTCGACAGGGGCCTCCTACGAGCAGTACTTC. It encodes CATSDSTGASYEQYF.

This clonotype was seen at least ten times. The chain joins TRBV7-3 to TRBJ2-3; TRBD1 aligns across 8 bases. The CDR3 is 15 amino acids. Germline V gene sequence: CDR1 SGHTA, CDR2 FQGTGA. The trim removed 4 bases at V and 2 bases at J, leaving 5 bases unmatched. The CDR3 DNA is TGTGCCAGCAGCTCAAGACAGGGGCACACAGATACGCAGTATTTT. The encoded protein is CASSSRQGHTDTQYF. The complete variable domain, with remaining parts taken from reference TRBV7-3 and TRBJ2-3, reads GAGVSQTPSNKVTEKGKYVELRCDPISGHTALYWYRQSLGQGPEFLIYFQGTGAADDSGLPNDRFFAVRPEGSVSTLKIQRTERGDSAVYLCASSSRQGHTDTQYFGPGTRLTVL.

CDR3 DNA sequence: TGTGCCAGCAGCCTCGGGGACGGAATCTACAATGAGCAGTTCTTC. Amino acid sequence: CASSLGDGIYNEQFF. This chain uses TRBV7-9 with TRBJ2-1; D is perhaps TRBD1 or TRBD2 (5 bases each). The CDR3 runs 15 residues. V shed 5 bases and J shed 3 bases, with 14 bases lying between them. CDR1 and CDR2 (germline): SEHNR, FQNEAQ (reference sequence). The full variable domain, completed using reference TRBV7-9 and TRBJ2-1, is DTGVSQNPRHKITKRGQNVTFRCDPISEHNRLYWYRQTLGQGPEFLTYFQNEAQLEKSRLLSDRFSAERPKGSFSTLEIQRTEQGDSAMYLCASSLGDGIYNEQFFGPGTRLTVL.

With respect to this clonotype: Germline is not matched at one junction end, which may reflect a read error. The chain recombines TRBV12-3 or TRBV12-4 with TRBJ2-7; perhaps TRBD2 as D (5 bases). The CDR3 contains 11 residues. Here the CDR3 DNA reads TGTACCAGCAGTTCCACTAGGGAGCAGTACTTC. Protein: CTSSSTREQYF.

The chain has TRBV28 and TRBJ2-1; TRBD1 matches at 7 bases. Germline-derived CDR1 and CDR2 are MDHEN and SYDVKM. CDR3 length equals 11 residues. With 6 bases clipped from V and 13 bases from J, the junction kept 6 bases outside the gene matches. The CDR3 DNA is TGTGCCAGCAGCCGAGGGACAGTCCAGTTCTTC. It is translated as CASSRGTVQFF.

The chain employs TRBV24-1 and TRBJ2-7; TRBD2 matches at 7 bases. The CDR3 contains 17 residues. The V segment lost 3 bases and the J segment 0 bases; nucleotides outside the gene matches: 10. Per germline, CDR1 KGHDR and CDR2 SFDVKD. Written as DNA, the CDR3 is TGTGCCACCAGTGATACTCGAGCGGGACCTAGCTCCTACGAGCAGTACTTC. It translates to CATSDTRAGPSSYEQYF.

This clonotype was observed a few times. The chain uses TRBV6-2 or TRBV6-3 and TRBJ1-1; D is unresolved. The V end lost 2 bases, the J end lost 3 bases, and 10 bases lay between the germline ends. Germline V gene data show CDR1 as MNHEY and CDR2 as SVGEGT. The CDR3 covers 14 residues. This CDR3 reads CASSYIRWDTEAFF. The CDR3 DNA is TGTGCCAGCAGTTACATCCGGTGGGACACTGAAGCTTTCTTT.

The chain is built from TRBV5-1 and TRBJ2-1; 11 bases map to TRBD2. Trimming cost V 4 bases and J 6 bases; bases outside gene matches: 12. Per germline, CDR1 SGHRS and CDR2 YFSETQ. The CDR3 consists of 17 residues. CDR3 loop: CASSPNPIAGGANEQFF. The DNA of the CDR3 is TGCGCCAGCAGCCCCAATCCCATAGCGGGGGGGGCCAATGAGCAGTTCTTC.

The chain uses TRBV5-1 and TRBJ2-4; TRBD1 agrees at 7 bases. The J call may be wrong; the DNA end is better matched by TRBJ2-7. This CDR3 has 13 amino acids. The V gene's germline CDR1 is SGHRS and CDR2 YFSETQ. The CDR3 spells CASSLQQGNEQYF. CDR3 nucleotide sequence: TGCGCCAGCAGCTTGCAACAGGGGAACGAGCAGTACTTC.